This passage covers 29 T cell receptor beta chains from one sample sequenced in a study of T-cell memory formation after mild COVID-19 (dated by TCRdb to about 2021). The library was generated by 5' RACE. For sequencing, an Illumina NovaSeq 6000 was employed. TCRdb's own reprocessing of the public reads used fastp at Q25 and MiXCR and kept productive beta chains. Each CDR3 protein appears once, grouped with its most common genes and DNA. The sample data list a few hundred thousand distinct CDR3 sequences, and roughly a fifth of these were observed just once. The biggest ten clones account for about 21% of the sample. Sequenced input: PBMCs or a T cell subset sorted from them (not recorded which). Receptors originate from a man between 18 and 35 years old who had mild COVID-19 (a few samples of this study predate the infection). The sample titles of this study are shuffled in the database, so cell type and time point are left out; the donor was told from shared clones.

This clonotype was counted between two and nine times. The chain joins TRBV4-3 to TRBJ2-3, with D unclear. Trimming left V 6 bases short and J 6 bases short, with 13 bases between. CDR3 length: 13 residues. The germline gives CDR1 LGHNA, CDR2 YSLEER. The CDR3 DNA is TGCGCCAGCAGTACCGCAGGCGGCGATACGCAGTATTTT. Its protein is CASSTAGGDTQYF.

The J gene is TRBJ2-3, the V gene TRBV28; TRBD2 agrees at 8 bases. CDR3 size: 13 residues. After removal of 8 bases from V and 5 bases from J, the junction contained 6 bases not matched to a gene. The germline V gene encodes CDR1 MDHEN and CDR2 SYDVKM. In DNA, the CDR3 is TGTGCCAGCGACGGGGGGGGTCGAGATACGCAGTATTTT. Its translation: CASDGGGRDTQYF.

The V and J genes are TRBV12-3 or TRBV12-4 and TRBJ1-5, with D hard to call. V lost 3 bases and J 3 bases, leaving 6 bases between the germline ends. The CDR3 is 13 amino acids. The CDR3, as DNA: TGTGCCAGCAGTTTGGGGTACAATCAGCCCCAGCATTTT. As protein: CASSLGYNQPQHF.

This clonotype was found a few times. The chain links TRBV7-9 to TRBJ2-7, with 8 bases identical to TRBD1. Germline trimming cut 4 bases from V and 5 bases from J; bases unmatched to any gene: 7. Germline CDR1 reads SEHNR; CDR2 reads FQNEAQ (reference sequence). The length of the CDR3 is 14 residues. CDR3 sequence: CASSSSTGAHEQYF. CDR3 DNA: TGTGCCAGCAGCTCTTCGACAGGGGCCCACGAGCAGTACTTC.

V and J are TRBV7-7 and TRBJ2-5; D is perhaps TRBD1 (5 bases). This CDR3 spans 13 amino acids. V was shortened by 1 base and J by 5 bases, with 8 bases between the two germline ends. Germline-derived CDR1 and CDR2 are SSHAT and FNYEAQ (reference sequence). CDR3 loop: CASSLVGDETQYF. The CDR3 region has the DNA TGTGCCAGCAGCTTAGTAGGGGATGAGACCCAGTACTTC.

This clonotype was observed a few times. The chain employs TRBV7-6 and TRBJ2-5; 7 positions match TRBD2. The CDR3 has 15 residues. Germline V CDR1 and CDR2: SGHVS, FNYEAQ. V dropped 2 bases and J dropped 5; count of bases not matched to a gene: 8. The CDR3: CASSLNSGGVETQYF. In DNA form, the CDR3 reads TGTGCCAGCAGCTTAAATTCGGGGGGTGTGGAGACCCAGTACTTC.

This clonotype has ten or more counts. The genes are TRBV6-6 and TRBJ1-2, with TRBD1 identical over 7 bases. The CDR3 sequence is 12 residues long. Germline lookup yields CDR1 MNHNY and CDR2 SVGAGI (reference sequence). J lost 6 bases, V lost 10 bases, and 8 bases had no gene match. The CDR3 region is CAISVGGDGYTF. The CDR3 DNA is TGTGCCATCTCCGTAGGGGGCGATGGCTACACCTTC.

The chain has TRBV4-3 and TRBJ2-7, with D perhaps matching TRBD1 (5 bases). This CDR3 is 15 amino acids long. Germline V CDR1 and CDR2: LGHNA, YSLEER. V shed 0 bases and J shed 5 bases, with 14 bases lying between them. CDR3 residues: CASSQEWGPGHEQYF. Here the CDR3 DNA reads TGCGCCAGCAGCCAAGAATGGGGCCCCGGCCACGAGCAGTACTTC.

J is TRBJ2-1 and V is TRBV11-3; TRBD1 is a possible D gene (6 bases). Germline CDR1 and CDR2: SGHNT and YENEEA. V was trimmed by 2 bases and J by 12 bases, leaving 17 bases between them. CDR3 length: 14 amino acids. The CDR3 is CASSLRSLTGPQFF. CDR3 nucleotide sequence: TGTGCCAGCAGCTTACGTTCCTTAACAGGGCCGCAGTTCTTC.

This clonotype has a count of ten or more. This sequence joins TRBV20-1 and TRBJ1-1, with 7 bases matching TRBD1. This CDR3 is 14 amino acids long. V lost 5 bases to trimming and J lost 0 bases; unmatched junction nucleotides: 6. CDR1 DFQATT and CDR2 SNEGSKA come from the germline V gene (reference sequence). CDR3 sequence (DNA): TGCAGTGCTCGATCCGGGACAGTGAACACTGAAGCTTTCTTT. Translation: CSARSGTVNTEAFF.

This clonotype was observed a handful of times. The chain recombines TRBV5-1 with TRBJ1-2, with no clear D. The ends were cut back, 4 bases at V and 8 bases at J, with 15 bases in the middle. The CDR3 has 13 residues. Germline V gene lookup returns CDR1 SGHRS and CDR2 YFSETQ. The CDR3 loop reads CASSRGLVDGYTF. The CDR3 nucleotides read TGCGCCAGCAGCCGGGGATTGGTTGACGGCTACACCTTC. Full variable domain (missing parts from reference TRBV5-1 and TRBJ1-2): KAGVTQTPRYLIKTRGQQVTLSCSPISGHRSVSWYQQTPGQGLQFLFEYFSETQRNKGNFPGRFSGRQFSNSRSEMNVSTLELGDSALYLCASSRGLVDGYTFGSGTRLTVV.

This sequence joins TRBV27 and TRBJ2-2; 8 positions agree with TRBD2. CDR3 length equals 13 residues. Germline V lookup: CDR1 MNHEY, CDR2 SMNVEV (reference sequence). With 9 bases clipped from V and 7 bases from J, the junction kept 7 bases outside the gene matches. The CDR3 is CASYSGVGGELFF. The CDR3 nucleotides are TGTGCCAGTTATAGCGGGGTGGGCGGGGAGCTGTTTTTT.

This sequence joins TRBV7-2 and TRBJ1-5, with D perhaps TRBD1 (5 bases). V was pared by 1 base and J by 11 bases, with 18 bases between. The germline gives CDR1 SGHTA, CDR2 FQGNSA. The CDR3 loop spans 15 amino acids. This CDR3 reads CASSLVDSPTGAQHF. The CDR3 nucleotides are TGTGCCAGCAGCTTAGTAGACAGCCCCACCGGGGCCCAGCATTTT.

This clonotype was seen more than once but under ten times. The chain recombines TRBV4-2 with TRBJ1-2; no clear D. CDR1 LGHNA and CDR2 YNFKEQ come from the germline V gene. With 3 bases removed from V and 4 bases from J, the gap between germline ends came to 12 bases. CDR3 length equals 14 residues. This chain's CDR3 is CASSQLQLIYGYTF. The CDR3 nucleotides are TGTGCCAGCAGCCAGTTACAGCTGATCTATGGCTACACCTTC.

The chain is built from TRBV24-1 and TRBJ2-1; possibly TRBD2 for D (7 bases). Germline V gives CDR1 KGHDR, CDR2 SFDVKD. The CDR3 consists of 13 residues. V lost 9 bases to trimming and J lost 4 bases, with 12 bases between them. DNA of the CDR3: TGTGCCACCCGACGGGGGGCTTACAATGAGCAGTTCTTC. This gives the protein CATRRGAYNEQFF.

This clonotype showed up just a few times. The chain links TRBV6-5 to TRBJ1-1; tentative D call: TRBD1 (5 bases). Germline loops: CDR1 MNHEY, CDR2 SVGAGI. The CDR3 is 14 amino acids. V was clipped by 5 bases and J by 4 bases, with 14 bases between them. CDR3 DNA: TGTGCCAGCAGTCGGACGGGGGGTCGCACTGAAGCTTTCTTT. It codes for CASSRTGGRTEAFF.

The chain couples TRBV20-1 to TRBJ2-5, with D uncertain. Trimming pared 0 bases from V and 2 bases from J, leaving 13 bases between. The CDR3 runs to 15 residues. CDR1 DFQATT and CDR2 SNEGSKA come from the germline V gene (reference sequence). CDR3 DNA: TGCAGTGCTAGAGATAGGGTACTGCCACAAGAGACCCAGTACTTC. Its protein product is CSARDRVLPQETQYF.

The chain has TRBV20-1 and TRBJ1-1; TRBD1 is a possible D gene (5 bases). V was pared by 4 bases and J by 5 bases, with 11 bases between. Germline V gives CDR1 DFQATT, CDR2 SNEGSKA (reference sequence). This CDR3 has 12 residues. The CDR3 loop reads CSATREGTEAFF. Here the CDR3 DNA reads TGCAGTGCTACCCGAGAGGGGACTGAAGCTTTCTTT.

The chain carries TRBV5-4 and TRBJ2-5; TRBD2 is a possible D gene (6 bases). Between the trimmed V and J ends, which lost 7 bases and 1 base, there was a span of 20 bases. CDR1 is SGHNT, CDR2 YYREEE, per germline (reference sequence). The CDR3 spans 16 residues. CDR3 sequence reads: CASAPGQGGVQETQYF. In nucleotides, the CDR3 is TGTGCCAGCGCCCCGGGCCAGGGAGGAGTCCAAGAGACCCAGTACTTC.

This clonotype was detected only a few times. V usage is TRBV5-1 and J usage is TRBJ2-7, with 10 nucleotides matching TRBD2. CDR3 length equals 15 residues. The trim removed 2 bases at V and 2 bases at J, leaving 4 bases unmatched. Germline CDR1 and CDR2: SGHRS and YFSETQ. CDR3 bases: TGCGCCAGCAGCTTCGGTAGCGGGGGGACCTACGAGCAGTACTTC. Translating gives CASSFGSGGTYEQYF.

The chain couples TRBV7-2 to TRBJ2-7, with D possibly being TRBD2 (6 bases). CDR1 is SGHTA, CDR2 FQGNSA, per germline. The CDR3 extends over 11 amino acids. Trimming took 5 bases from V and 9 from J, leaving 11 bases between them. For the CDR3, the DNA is TGTGCCAGCAGCGGGGGACTGGGGCAGTACTTC. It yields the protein CASSGGLGQYF.

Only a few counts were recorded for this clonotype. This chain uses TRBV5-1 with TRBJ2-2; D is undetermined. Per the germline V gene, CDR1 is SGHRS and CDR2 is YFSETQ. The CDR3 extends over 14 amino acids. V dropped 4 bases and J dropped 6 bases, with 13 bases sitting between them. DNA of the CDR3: TGCGCCAGCAGCCCGCCTCACGCACCCGGGGAGCTGTTTTTT. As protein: CASSPPHAPGELFF.

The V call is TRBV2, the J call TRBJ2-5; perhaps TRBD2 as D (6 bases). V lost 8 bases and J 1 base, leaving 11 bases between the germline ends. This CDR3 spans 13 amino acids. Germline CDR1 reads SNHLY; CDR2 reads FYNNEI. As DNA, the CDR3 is TGTGCCAGCGGGAGGATCACCCAAGAGACCCAGTACTTC. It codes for CASGRITQETQYF.

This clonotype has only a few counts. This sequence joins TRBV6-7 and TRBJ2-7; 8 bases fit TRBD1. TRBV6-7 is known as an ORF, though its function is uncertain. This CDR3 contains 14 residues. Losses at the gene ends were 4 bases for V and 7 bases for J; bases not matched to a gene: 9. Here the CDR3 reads CASSSPGQGREQYV. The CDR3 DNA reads TGTGCCAGCAGTTCCCCTGGACAGGGAAGGGAGCAGTACGTC.

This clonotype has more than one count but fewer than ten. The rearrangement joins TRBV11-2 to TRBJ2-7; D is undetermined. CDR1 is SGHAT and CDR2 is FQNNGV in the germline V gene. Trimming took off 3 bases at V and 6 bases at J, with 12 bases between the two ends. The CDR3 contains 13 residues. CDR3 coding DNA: TGTGCCAGCAGCTTGGAGCGCCACCTCGAGCAGTACGTC. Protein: CASSLERHLEQYV.

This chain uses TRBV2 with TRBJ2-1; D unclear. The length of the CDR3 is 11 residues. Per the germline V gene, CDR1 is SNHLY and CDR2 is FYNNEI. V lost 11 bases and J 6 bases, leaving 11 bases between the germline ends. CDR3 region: CALLVSNEQFF. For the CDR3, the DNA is TGTGCCCTGCTCGTCTCCAATGAGCAGTTCTTC.

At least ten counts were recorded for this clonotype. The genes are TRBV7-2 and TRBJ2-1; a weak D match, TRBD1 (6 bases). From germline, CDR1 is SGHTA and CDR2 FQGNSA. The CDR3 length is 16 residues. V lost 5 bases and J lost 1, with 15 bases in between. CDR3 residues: CASSPVGAGSYNEQFF. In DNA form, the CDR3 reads TGTGCCAGCAGCCCCGTGGGGGCCGGGTCCTACAATGAGCAGTTCTTC.

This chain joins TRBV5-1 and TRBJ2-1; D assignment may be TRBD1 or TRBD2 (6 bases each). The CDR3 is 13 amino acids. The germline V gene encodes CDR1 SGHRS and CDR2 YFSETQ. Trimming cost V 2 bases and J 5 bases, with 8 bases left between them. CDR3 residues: CASSLRGDNEQFF. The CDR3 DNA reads TGCGCCAGCAGCTTAAGGGGGGACAATGAGCAGTTCTTC.

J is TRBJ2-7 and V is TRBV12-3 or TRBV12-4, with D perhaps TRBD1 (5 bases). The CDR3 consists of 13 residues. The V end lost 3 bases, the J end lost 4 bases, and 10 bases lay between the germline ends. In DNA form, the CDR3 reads TGTGCCAGCAGTTTGGCAGGGCTGTACGAGCAGTACTTC. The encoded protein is CASSLAGLYEQYF.